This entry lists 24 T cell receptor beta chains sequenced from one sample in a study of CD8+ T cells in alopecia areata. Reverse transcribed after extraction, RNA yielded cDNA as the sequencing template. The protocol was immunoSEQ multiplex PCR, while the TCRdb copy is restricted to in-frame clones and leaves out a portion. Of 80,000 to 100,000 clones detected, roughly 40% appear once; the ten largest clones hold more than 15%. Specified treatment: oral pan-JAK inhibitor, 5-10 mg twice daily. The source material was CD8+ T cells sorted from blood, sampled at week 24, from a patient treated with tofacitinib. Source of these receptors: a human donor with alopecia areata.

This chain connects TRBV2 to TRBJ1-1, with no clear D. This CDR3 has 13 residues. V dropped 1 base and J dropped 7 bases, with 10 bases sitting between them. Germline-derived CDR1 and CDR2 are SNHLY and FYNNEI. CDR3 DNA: TGTGCCAGCAGTGAAGGGGCAGTAAGTGAAGCTTTCTTT. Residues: CASSEGAVSEAFF.

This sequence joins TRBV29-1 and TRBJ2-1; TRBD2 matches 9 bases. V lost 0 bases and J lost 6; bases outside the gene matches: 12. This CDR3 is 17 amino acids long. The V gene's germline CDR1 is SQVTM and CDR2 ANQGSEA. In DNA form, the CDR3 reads TGCAGCGTTGAAGACTTGTCCGGGACTAGCAGGGGCAATGAGCAGTTCTTC. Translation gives CSVEDLSGTSRGNEQFF.

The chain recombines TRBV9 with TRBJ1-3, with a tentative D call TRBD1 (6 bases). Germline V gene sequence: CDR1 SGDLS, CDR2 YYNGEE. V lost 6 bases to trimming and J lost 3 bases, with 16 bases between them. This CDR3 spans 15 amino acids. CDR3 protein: CASTQGTSGGNTIYF. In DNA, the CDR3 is TGTGCCAGCACCCAGGGGACATCAGGTGGAAACACCATATATTTT.

The CDR3 nucleotides are TGTGCCAGCAGCCCCCGGGTAGATCAGCCCCAGCATTTT. Translation: CASSPRVDQPQHF. This chain joins TRBV4-2 and TRBJ1-5; D is ambiguous. V was clipped by 4 bases and J by 5 bases, with 9 bases between them. CDR1 and CDR2 (germline): LGHNA, YNFKEQ. CDR3 length: 13 amino acids.

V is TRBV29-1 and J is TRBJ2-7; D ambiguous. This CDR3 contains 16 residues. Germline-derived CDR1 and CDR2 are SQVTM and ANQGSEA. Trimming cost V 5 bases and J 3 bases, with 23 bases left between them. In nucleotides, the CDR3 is TGCAGCGTTTGGGGTTGGGGTGACGGAGCCCACTACGAGCAGTACTTC. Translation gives CSVWGWGDGAHYEQYF.

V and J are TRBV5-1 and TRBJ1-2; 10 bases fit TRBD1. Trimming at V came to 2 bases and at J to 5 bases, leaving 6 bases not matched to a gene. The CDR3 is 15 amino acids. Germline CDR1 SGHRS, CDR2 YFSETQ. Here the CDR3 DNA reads TGCGCCAGCAGCTTAACCGGGACAGGGGAGTATGGCTACACCTTC. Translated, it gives CASSLTGTGEYGYTF.

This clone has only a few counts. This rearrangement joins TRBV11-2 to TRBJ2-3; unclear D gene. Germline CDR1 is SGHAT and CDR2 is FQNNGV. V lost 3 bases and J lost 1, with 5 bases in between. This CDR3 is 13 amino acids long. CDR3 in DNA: TGTGCCAGCAGCTTGTTCGGCACAGATACGCAGTATTTT. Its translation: CASSLFGTDTQYF.

This CDR3 is CATAWGGREQYF. The CDR3 nucleotides read TGTGCCACCGCTTGGGGGGGCCGCGAGCAGTACTTC. The rearrangement uses TRBV7-9 and TRBJ2-7; tentatively, D is TRBD2 (7 bases). The CDR3 length is 12 residues. The germline V gene encodes CDR1 SEHNR and CDR2 FQNEAQ (reference sequence). V was shortened by 10 bases and J by 6 bases, with 16 bases between the two germline ends.

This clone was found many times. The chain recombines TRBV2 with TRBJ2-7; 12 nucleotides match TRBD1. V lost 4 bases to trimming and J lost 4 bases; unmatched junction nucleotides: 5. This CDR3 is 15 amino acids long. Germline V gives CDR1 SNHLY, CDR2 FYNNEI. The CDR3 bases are TGTGCCAGCAGTGCCCCGGGACAGGGGGCTTACGAGCAGTACTTC. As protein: CASSAPGQGAYEQYF.

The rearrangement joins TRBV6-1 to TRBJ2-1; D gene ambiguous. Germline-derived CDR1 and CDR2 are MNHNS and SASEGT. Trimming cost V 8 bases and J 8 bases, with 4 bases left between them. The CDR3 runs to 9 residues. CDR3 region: CASGHEQFF. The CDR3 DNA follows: TGTGCCAGCGGCCATGAGCAGTTCTTC.

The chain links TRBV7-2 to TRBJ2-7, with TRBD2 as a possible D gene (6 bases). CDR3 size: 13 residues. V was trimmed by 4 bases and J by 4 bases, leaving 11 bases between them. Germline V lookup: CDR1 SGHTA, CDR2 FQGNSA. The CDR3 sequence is CASSSRGLYEQYF. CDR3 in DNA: TGTGCCAGCAGCTCGAGGGGACTGTACGAGCAGTACTTC. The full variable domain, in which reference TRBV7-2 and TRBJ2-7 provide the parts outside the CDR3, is GAGVSQSPSNKVTEKGKDVELRCDPISGHTALYWYRQSLGQGLEFLIYFQGNSAPDKSGLPSDRFSAERTGGSVSTLTIQRTQQEDSAVYLCASSSRGLYEQYFGPGTRLTVT.

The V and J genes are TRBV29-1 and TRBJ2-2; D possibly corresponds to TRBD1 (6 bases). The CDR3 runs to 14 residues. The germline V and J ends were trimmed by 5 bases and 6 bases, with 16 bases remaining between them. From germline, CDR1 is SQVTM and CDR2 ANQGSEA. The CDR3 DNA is TGCAGCGTTCGGGCAGGGGAAGGATCCGGGGAGCTGTTTTTT. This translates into CSVRAGEGSGELFF.

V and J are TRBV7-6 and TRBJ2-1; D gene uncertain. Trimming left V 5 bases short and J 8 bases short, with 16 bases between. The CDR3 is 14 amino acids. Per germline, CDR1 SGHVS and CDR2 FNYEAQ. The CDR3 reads CASSESWWGDEQFF. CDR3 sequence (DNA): TGTGCCAGCAGCGAGAGTTGGTGGGGTGATGAGCAGTTCTTC.

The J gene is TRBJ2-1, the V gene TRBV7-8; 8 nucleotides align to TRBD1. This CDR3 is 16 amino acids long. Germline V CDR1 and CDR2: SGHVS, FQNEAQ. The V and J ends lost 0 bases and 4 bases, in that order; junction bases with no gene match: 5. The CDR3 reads CASSLAAGGSYNEQFF. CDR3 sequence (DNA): TGTGCCAGCAGCTTAGCGGCAGGGGGCTCTTACAATGAGCAGTTCTTC.

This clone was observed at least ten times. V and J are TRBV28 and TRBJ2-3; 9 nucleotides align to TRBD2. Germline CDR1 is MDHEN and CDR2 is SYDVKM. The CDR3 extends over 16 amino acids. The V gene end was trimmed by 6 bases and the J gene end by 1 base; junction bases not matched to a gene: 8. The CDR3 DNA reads TGTGCCAGCAGCCCCTTAGCGGGAGTAGGCACAGATACGCAGTATTTT. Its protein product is CASSPLAGVGTDTQYF.

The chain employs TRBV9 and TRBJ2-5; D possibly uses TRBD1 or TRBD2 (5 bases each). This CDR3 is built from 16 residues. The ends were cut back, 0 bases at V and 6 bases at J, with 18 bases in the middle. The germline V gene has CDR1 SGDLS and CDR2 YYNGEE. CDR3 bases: TGTGCCAGCAGCGTAGGTAGAGGGGACGACGTGCAGACCCAGTACTTC. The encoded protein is CASSVGRGDDVQTQYF.

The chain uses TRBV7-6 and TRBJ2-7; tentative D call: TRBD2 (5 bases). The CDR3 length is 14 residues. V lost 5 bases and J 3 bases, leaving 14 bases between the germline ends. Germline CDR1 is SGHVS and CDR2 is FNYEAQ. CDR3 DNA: TGTGCCAGCAGCGTGGGCGGGCTGCACTACGAGCAGTACTTC. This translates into CASSVGGLHYEQYF.

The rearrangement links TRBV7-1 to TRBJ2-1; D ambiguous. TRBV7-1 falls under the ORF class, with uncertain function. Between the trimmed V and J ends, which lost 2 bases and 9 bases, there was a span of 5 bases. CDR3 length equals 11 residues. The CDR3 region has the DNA TGTGCCAGCAGCTCAATGAGTGAGCAGTTCTTC. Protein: CASSSMSEQFF.

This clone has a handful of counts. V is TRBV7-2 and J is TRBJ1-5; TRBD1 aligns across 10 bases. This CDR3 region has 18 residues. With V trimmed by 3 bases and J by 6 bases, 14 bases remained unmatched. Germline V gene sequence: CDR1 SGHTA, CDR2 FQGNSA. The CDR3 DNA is TGTGCCAGCAGCTTCGGACAGGGGGAAAGTCGGAAAAGTCAGCCCCAGCATTTT. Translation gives CASSFGQGESRKSQPQHF.

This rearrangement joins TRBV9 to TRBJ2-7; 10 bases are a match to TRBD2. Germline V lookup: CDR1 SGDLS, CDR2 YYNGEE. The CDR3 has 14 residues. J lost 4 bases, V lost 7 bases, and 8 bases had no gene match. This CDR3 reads CASGGPSGRYEQYF. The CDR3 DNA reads TGTGCCAGCGGTGGCCCTAGCGGGAGATACGAGCAGTACTTC.

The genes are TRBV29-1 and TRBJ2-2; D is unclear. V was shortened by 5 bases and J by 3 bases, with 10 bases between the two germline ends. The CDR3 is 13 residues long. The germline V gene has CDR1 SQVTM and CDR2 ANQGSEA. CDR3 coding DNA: TGCAGCGTTTGGCAGTCGGACACCGGGGAGCTGTTTTTT. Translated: CSVWQSDTGELFF.

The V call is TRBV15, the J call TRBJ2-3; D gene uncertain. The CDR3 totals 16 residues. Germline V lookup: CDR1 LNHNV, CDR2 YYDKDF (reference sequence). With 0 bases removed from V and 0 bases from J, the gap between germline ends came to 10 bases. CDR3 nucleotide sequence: TGTGCCACCAGCAGAGATCGGATAGCTAGCACAGATACGCAGTATTTT. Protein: CATSRDRIASTDTQYF.

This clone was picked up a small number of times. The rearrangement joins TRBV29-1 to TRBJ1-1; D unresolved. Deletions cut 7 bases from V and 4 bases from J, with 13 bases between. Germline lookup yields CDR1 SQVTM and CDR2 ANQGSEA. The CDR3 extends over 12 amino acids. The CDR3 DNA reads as TGCAGCGGGTTACAGCCCCCCACTGAAGCTTTCTTT. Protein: CSGLQPPTEAFF.

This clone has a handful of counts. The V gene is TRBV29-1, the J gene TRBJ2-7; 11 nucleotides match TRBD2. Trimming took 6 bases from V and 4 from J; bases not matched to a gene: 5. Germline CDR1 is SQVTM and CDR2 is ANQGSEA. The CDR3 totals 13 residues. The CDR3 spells CSVLAGDGYEQYF. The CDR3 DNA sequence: TGCAGCGTACTAGCGGGAGACGGATACGAGCAGTACTTC.